This entry is about one T cell receptor (beta chain). Germline V gene lookup returns CDR1 MNHGY and CDR2 SVAAGI. The CDR3 covers 17 residues. Repertoires were generated with immunoSEQ multiplex PCR, while TCRdb's copy carries only in-frame clones and drops some. Of about 56,000 clones listed, 70% to 90% are singletons. The sample belongs to a study of blood T cell repertoires in COVID-19. As for the study in general: Specimens from acute and convalescent COVID-19 originated in the United States, Italy and Spain.

The TCR comes from a human donor in a cohort sampled during active COVID-19. The specimen sequenced was peripheral blood. V gene TRBV6-9 combines with J gene TRBJ1-2; D remains unclear. CDR3 coding DNA: TGTGCTAACCGCTGGTTGGTTGCTCAAACTCGTTACTATGGCTACACCTTC. This encodes CANRWLVAQTRYYGYTF.